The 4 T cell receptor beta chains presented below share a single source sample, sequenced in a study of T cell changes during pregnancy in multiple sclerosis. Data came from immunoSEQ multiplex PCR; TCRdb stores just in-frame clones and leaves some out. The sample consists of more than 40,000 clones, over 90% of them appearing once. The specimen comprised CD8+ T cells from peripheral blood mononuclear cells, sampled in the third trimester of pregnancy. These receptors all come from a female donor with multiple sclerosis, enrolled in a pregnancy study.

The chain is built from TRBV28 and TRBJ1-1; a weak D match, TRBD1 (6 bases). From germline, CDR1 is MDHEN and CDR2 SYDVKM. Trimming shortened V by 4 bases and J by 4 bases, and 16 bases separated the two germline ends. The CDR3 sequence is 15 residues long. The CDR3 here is CASSSGPQGFTEAFF. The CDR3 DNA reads TGTGCCAGCAGTTCCGGGCCACAGGGATTCACTGAAGCTTTCTTT. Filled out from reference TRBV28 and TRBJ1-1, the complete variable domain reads DVKVTQSSRYLVKRTGEKVFLECVQDMDHENMFWYRQDPGLGLRLIYFSYDVKMKEKGDIPEGYSVSREKKERFSLILESASTNQTSMYLCASSSGPQGFTEAFFGQGTRLTVV.

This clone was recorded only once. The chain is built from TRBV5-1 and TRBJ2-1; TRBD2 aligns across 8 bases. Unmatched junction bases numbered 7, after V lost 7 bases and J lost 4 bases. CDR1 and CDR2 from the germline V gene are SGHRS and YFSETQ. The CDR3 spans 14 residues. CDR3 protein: CASHGLARYNEQFF. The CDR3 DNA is TGCGCCAGCCATGGACTAGCCCGTTACAATGAGCAGTTCTTC.

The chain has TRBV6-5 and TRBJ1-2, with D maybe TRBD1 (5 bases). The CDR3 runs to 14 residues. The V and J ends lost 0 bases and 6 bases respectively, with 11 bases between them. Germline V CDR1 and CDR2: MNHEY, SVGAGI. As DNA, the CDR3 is TGTGCCAGCAGTTACTCTGCAGGGAATAATGGCTACACCTTC. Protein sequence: CASSYSAGNNGYTF.

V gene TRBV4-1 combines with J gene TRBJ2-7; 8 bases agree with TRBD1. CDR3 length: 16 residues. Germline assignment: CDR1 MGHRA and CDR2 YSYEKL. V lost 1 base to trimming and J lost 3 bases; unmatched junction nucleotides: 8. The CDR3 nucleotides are TGCGCCAGCAGCCAAGGGACCGGGACAGGACTCTACGAGCAGTACTTC. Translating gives CASSQGTGTGLYEQYF.